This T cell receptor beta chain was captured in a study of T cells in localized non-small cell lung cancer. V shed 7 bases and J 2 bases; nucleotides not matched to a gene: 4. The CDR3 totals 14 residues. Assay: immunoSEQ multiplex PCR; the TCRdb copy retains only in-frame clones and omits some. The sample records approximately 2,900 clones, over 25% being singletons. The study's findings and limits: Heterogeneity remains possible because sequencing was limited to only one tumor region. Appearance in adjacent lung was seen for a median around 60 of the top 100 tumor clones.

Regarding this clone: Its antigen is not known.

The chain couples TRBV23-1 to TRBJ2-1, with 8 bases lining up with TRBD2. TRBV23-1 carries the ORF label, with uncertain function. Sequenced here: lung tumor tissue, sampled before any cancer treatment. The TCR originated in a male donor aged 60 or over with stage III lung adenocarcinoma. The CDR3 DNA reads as TGCGCCAGCACCCGTAGCGGGACCTACAATGAGCAGTTCTTC. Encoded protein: CASTRSGTYNEQFF.